These T cell receptor beta chains were read from a single sample in a study of blood T cells in healthy people across ages. From the 5' RACE reads, TCRdb called clonotypes with MiXCR, one entry per CDR3 protein. The sample carries 700,000 to 1,000,000 distinct CDR3 sequences, under 45% recorded once. The sequencing sample was made of blood. These receptors all come from a man in his fifties or sixties in good health. CDR3s leave out the opening cysteine and the closing phenylalanine or tryptophan. Not all rows give a size; the values are once, few, many and, for expanded clones, a class.

abundance	v_gene	j_gene	CDR3aa
.	TRBV4-3	TRBJ1-1	ASSQVVTGKAF
.	TRBV7-2	TRBJ1-5	ASSAGAVSNQPQH
.	TRBV4-3	TRBJ2-3	ASSQVHRAPTDTQY
.	TRBV12-3/TRBV12-4	TRBJ2-7	ASTSKRLIHYEQY
.	TRBV9	TRBJ2-3	ASSVAPDPSTDTQY
few	TRBV7-8	TRBJ2-7	ASSLVGLGEQY
few	TRBV15	TRBJ2-3	ATSRDRPAGGLGSTDTQY
few	TRBV5-6	TRBJ2-4	ASSFWDAGGNIQY
.	TRBV7-6	TRBJ2-7	ASSSSGGKTYERY
once	TRBV12-3/TRBV12-4	.	ASSIGDSPQRDIQY
.	TRBV9	TRBJ2-1	ASSPIGGGEQF
.	TRBV30	TRBJ1-2	ASVPPGANYGYT
few	TRBV7-2	TRBJ2-4	ASSLVLGQGKNIQY
.	TRBV20-1	TRBJ2-1	SASSVRRGKSYNEQF
many	TRBV12-3/TRBV12-4	TRBJ2-7	ASSLGQGGNEQY
.	TRBV12-3/TRBV12-4	TRBJ2-5	ASSPPNPGGQY
few	TRBV20-1	TRBJ2-1	SALGLARSLGEQF
.	TRBV6-5	.	ASSYSSQGVGETQY
few	TRBV4-3	TRBJ1-2	ASSQDSGLGYT
.	TRBV7-2	TRBJ2-3	ASSPWNEDTQY
few	TRBV29-1	TRBJ2-7	SVSSGHDEQY
many	TRBV12-3/TRBV12-4	TRBJ2-1	ASSYGGNEQF
once	TRBV7-8	TRBJ2-3	ASSLRNPTDTQY
few	TRBV20-1	TRBJ2-7	SASSGPNYEQY
once	TRBV20-1	TRBJ1-3	SAGTGSGNTIY
few	TRBV5-1	TRBJ2-1	ASSRRGGEVNEQF
few	TRBV6-2/TRBV6-3	TRBJ2-6	ASGNRPGGANVLT
.	TRBV4-1	TRBJ2-7	ASSQIGLGGQY
.	TRBV20-1	TRBJ2-5	SASREVSNEQY
few	TRBV20-1	TRBJ2-7	SARDGGVGHEQY
.	TRBV18	TRBJ2-7	ASSTGLTDEQY
few	TRBV27	TRBJ2-1	ASRYGGGRNNEQF
.	TRBV3-1	TRBJ2-1	ASSQERLVGGHNEQF
.	TRBV7-2	TRBJ2-6	ASSRDRGGVSGANVLT
.	TRBV3-1	TRBJ2-3	ASSPFGATDTQY
.	TRBV6-5	TRBJ1-2	ASSYGQGWDYGYT
.	TRBV11-2	TRBJ2-1	ASSPLTSGKNEQF
.	TRBV12-3/TRBV12-4	.	ASSHLRGPETQY
.	TRBV6-6	TRBJ1-4	ASSWTGAPAEKLF
few	TRBV3-1	TRBJ2-7	ASSQAGALDEQY
.	TRBV4-1	TRBJ1-5	ASSQVIVNQPQH
.	TRBV18	TRBJ2-5	ASSPLGQRYIQETQY
.	TRBV20-1	TRBJ2-1	SAKTSGEQVEQF
.	TRBV12-3/TRBV12-4	TRBJ1-2	ASSLDSVWGYT
once	TRBV12-3/TRBV12-4	TRBJ2-3	ASSFYRSGTDTQY
.	TRBV5-1	.	ASSLDPTGREQY
many	TRBV12-3/TRBV12-4	TRBJ2-7	ASSWDYEQY
once	TRBV7-2	TRBJ1-2	ASSLEGGIGSYT
medium-sized	TRBV2	TRBJ2-5	ASRGSGAGLQETQY
few	TRBV2	TRBJ2-1	ASSASGAAYNEQF
.	TRBV12-3/TRBV12-4	TRBJ1-5	ASTREPRNQPQH
.	TRBV5-6	TRBJ2-7	ASSLSGNHYEQY
.	TRBV7-9	TRBJ1-1	ASSLVTGGAEAF
.	TRBV20-1	TRBJ2-5	SAPVRQKETQY
.	TRBV18	.	ASSPSVGDEQY
.	TRBV7-2	TRBJ2-2	ASSWTGGIAGELF
.	TRBV6-2/TRBV6-3	TRBJ2-7	ASSLRASSYEQY
few	TRBV15	TRBJ2-7	ATSRDRDTRPYEQY
.	TRBV7-2	TRBJ1-1	ASSSWLTGEDANTEAF